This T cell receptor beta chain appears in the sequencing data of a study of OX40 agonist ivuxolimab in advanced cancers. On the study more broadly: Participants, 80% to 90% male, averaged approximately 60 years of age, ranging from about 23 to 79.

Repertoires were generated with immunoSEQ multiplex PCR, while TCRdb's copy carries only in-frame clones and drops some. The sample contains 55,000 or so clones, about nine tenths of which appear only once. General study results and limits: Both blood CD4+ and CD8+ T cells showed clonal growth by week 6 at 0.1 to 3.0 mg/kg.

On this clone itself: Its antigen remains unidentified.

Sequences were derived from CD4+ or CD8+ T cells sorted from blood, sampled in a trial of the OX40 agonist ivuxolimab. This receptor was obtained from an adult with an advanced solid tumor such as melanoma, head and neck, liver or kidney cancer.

The CDR3 protein is CASSWEIGYTF. In DNA form, the CDR3 reads TGTGCCAGCAGTTGGGAGATAGGCTACACCTTC. V and J are TRBV27 and TRBJ1-2; no reliable D call. The CDR3 is 11 amino acids. Germline assignment: CDR1 MNHEY and CDR2 SMNVEV (reference sequence). V was clipped by 4 bases and J by 8 bases, with 8 bases between them.